This TCR beta chain was documented in a study of T cell repertoires in cytomegalovirus infection. At the level of the study: Carrying CMV and the relevant HLA type showed in public TCR beta signatures.

MiXCR, run by TCRdb on the reads, gives a single entry per CDR3 protein. The sample has hundreds of thousands of distinct CDR3 sequences, around 30% seen once; the top ten hold approximately 18%. Note on this clonotype: The target antigen is unknown.

Trimming left V 5 bases short and J 6 bases short, with 12 bases between. This CDR3 has 12 amino acids. CDR1 is SGHRS and CDR2 is YFSETQ in the germline V gene. This receptor was obtained from a human donor in good health (CMV status not recorded). Some clones in this sample may be carry-over from other donors' samples. V gene TRBV5-1 combines with J gene TRBJ2-7; the D is unclear. Sequenced here: cultured PBMCs, sampled from culture after CMV antigen stimulation. The CDR3 protein is CASRDGEVEQYF. CDR3 sequence (DNA): TGCGCCAGCAGGGACGGCGAGGTCGAGCAGTACTTC.